A selection of T cell receptor beta chains follows, all from one sample in a study of T-cell reconstitution after alpha-beta-depleted transplantation in children. Each CDR3 protein gets one entry after TCRdb re-called the PCR reads with MiXCR. The table lists 240,000 or so distinct CDR3 sequences, more than 10% of them singletons. This sample comprised PBMCs from the stem cell graft donor, obtained from the stem cell graft. All receptors come from a human donor who donated a stem cell graft to a child with acute lymphoblastic leukemia. CDR3s include the opening cysteine and the closing phenylalanine or tryptophan. Each record gives: CDR3 DNA, CDR3 protein, V gene, J gene, clone size, D gene. D genes are given only for firm matches. The size entry gives once, few, many or a size class.

CDR3 DNA: TGTGCCAGCGGCGAAAGAGGCAGCAATCAGCCCCAGCATTTT; CDR3 protein: CASGERGSNQPQHF; V gene: TRBV28; J gene: TRBJ1-5; clone size: few; D gene: .
CDR3 DNA: TGCGCCAGCAGCCAAGAATTAGGGCGGACAGGGTTATACTCACCCCTCCACTTT; CDR3 protein: CASSQELGRTGLYSPLHF; V gene: TRBV4-3; J gene: TRBJ1-6; clone size: many; D gene: TRBD1
CDR3 DNA: TGTGCCAGCAGCGCGGTTGAAGCTTTCTTT; CDR3 protein: CASSAVEAFF; V gene: TRBV6-1; J gene: TRBJ1-1; clone size: many; D gene: .
CDR3 DNA: TGCGCCAGCAGCTTGGGCAGCTATGAATCACCCCTCCACTTT; CDR3 protein: CASSLGSYESPLHF; V gene: TRBV5-1; J gene: TRBJ1-6; clone size: many; D gene: .
CDR3 DNA: TGTGCCAGCAGTCGTTCTCGGGACGAGCAGTACTTC; CDR3 protein: CASSRSRDEQYF; V gene: TRBV27; J gene: TRBJ2-7; clone size: many; D gene: .
CDR3 DNA: TGCAGCGTTGATTTACAGGGCTCGGTCGATGCGCAGTATTTT; CDR3 protein: CSVDLQGSVDAQYF; V gene: TRBV29-1; J gene: TRBJ2-3; clone size: many; D gene: .
CDR3 DNA: TGTGCCACCAGCAGAGCGGGGACCCAGTACTTC; CDR3 protein: CATSRAGTQYF; V gene: TRBV15; J gene: TRBJ2-5; clone size: many; D gene: .
CDR3 DNA: TGTGCCAGCAGTTCTGGGACACTGGCCTCTGTTGGCTACACCTTC; CDR3 protein: CASSSGTLASVGYTF; V gene: TRBV27; J gene: TRBJ1-2; clone size: few; D gene: .
CDR3 DNA: TGTGCCAGCAGCCTCCCTAGCTCCTACGAGCAGTACTTC; CDR3 protein: CASSLPSSYEQYF; V gene: TRBV7-9; J gene: TRBJ2-7; clone size: many; D gene: .
CDR3 DNA: TGCGCCAGCAGCTTGGATCCCAGCACAGATACGCAGTATTTT; CDR3 protein: CASSLDPSTDTQYF; V gene: TRBV5-1; J gene: TRBJ2-3; clone size: many; D gene: .